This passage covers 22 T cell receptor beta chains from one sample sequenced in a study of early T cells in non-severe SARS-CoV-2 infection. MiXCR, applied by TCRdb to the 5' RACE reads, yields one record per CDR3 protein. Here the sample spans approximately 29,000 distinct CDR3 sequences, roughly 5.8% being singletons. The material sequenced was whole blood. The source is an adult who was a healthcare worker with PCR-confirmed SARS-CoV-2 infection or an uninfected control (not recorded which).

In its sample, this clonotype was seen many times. CDR3 protein: CSAETGVNGYGYTF. The CDR3 DNA reads as TGCAGTGCTGAGACGGGGGTTAACGGGTATGGCTACACCTTC. The V and J genes are TRBV20-1 and TRBJ1-2, with D possibly being TRBD1 (5 bases). Germline lookup yields CDR1 DFQATT and CDR2 SNEGSKA (reference sequence). V was trimmed by 5 bases and J by 5 bases, leaving 18 bases between them. This CDR3 has 14 residues.

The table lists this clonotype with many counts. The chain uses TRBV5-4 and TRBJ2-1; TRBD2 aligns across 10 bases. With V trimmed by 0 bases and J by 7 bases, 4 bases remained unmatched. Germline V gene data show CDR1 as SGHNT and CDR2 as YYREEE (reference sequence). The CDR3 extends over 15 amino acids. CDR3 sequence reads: CASSLEGLAVNEQFF. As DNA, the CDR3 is TGTGCCAGCAGCTTGGAAGGACTAGCGGTTAATGAGCAGTTCTTC.

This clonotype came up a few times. The CDR3 protein is CSARTWEVSVEQYF. CDR3 sequence (DNA): TGCAGTGCTAGAACCTGGGAAGTGAGTGTCGAGCAGTACTTC. The V call is TRBV20-1, the J call TRBJ2-7; D not resolved. The CDR3 length is 14 residues. Deletions cut 2 bases from V and 6 bases from J, with 17 bases between. Germline values: CDR1 DFQATT, CDR2 SNEGSKA (reference sequence).

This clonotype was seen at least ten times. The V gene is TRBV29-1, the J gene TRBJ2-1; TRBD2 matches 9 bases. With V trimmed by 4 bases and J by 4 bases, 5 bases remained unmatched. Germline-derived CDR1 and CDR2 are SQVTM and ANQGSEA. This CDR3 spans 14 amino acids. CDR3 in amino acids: CSVVPSGTYNEQFF. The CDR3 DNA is TGCAGCGTTGTTCCTAGCGGGACGTACAATGAGCAGTTCTTC.

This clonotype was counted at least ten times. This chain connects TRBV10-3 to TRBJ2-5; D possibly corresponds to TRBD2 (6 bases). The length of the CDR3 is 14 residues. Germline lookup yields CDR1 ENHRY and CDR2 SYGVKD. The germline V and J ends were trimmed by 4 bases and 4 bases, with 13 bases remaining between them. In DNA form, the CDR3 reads TGTGCCATCAGTGGGACCAAGGGAGGAGAGACCCAGTACTTC. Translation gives CAISGTKGGETQYF.

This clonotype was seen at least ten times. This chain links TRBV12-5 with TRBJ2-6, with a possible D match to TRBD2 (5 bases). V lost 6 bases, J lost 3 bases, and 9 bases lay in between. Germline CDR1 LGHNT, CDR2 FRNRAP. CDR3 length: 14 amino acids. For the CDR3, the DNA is TGTGCTAGTGGCCGGGGAAGTGGGGCCAACGTCCTGACTTTC. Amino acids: CASGRGSGANVLTF. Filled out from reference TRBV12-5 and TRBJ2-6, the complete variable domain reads DARVTQTPRHKVTEMGQEVTMRCQPILGHNTVFWYRQTMMQGLELLAYFRNRAPLDDSGMPKDRFSAEMPDATLATLKIQPSEPRDSAVYFCASGRGSGANVLTFGAGSRLTVL.

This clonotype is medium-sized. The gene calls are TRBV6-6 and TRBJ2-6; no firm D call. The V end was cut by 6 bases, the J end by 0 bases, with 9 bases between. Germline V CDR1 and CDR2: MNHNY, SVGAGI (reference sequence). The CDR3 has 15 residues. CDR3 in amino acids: CASRTARSGANVLTF. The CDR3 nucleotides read TGTGCCAGCAGGACGGCCCGCTCTGGGGCCAACGTCCTGACTTTC.

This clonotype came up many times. CDR3 coding DNA: TGTGCCAGCAGCTTAGACAGGGGAGGCACAGATACGCAGTATTTT. It encodes CASSLDRGGTDTQYF. The chain combines TRBV5-6 with TRBJ2-3, with 8 bases fitting TRBD1. V trimming: 2 bases; J trimming: 1 base; junction bases outside the gene matches: 3. CDR1 is SGHDT, CDR2 YYEEEE, per germline. The CDR3 has 15 amino acids.

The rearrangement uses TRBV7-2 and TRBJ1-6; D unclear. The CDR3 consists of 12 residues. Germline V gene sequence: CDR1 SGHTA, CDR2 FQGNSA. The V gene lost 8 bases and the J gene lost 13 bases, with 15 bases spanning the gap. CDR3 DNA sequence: TGTGCCAGCTCAACTGGAGAAGGGCCCCTCCACTTT. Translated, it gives CASSTGEGPLHF. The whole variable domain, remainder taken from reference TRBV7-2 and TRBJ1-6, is GAGVSQSPSNKVTEKGKDVELRCDPISGHTALYWYRQSLGQGLEFLIYFQGNSAPDKSGLPSDRFSAERTGGSVSTLTIQRTQQEDSAVYLCASSTGEGPLHFGNGTRLTVT.

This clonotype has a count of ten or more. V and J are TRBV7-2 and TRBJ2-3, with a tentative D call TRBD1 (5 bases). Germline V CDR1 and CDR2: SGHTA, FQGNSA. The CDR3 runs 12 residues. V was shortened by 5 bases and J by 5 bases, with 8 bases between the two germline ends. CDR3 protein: CASSVRGDTQYF. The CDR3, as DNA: TGTGCCAGCAGCGTTAGGGGAGATACGCAGTATTTT.

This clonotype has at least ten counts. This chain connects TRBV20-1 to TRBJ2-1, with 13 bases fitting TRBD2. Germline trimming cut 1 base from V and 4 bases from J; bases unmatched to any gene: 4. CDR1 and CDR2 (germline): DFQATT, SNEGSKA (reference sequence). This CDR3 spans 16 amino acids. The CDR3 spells CSARGTSGGPYNEQFF. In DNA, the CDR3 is TGCAGTGCTAGAGGGACTAGCGGGGGTCCTTACAATGAGCAGTTCTTC.

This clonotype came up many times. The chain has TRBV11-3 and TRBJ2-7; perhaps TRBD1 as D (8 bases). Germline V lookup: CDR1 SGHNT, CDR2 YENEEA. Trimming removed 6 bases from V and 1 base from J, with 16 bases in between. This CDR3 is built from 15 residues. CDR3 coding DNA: TGTGCCAGCAGTGAACAGGGGGGGCTGTCCTACGAGCAGTACTTC. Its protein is CASSEQGGLSYEQYF.

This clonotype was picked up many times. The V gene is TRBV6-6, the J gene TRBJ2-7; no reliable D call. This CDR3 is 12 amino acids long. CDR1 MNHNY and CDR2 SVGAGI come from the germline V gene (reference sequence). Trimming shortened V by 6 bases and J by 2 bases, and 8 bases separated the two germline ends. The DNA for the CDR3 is TGTGCCAGCAGCTCCGTCACCTACGAGCAGTACTTC. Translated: CASSSVTYEQYF.

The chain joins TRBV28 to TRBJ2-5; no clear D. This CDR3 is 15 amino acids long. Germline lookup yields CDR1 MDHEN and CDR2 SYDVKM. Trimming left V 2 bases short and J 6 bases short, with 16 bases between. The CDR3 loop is CASSLAEVLGKTQYF. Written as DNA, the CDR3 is TGTGCCAGCAGTTTAGCCGAGGTCCTCGGCAAGACCCAGTACTTC.

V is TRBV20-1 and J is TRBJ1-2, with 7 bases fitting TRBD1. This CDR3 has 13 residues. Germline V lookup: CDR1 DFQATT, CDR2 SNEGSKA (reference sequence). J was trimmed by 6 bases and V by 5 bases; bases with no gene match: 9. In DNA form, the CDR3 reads TGCAGTGCTCCCCTTGACAGGGAAAATGGCTACACCTTC. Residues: CSAPLDRENGYTF.

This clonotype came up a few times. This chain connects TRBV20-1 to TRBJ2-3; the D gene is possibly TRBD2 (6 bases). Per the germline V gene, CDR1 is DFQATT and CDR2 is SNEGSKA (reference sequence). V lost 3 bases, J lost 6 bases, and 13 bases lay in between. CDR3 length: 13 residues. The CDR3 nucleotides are TGCAGTGCTAGGCCGACTAGTCGGGATACGCAGTATTTT. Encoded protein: CSARPTSRDTQYF.

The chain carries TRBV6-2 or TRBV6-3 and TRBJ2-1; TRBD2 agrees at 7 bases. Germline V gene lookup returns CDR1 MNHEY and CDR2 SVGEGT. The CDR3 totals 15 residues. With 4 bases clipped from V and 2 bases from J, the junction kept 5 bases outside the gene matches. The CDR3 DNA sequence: TGTGCCAGCAGTTGGGGTGGGACTACCTACAATGAGCAGTTCTTC. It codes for CASSWGGTTYNEQFF.

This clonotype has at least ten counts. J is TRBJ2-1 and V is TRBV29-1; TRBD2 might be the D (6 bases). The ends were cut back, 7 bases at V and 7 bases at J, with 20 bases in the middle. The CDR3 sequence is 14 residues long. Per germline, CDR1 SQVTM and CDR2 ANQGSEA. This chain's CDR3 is CSGDPGSYSNEQFF. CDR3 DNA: TGCAGCGGAGACCCCGGGAGTTATTCGAATGAGCAGTTCTTC.

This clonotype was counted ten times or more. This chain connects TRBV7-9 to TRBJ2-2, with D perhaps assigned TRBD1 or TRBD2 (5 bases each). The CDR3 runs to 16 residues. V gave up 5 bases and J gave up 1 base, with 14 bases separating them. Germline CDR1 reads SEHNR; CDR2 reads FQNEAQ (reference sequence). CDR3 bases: TGTGCCAGCAGCCCCGAAGGGACCATGAACACCGGGGAGCTGTTTTTT. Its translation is CASSPEGTMNTGELFF.

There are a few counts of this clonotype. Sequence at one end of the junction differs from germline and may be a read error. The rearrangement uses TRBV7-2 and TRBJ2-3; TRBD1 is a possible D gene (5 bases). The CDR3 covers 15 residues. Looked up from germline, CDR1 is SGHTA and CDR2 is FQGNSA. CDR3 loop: CASSPWSAVGHRVAF. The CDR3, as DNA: TGTGCCAGCAGTCCCTGGTCTGCGGTAGGACACCGGGTGGCTTTC.

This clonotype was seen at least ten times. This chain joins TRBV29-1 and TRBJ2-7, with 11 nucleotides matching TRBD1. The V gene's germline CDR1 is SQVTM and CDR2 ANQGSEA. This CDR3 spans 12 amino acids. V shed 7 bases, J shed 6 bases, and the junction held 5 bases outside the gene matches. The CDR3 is CSAGTGGGEQYF. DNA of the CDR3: TGCAGCGCCGGGACAGGGGGAGGCGAGCAGTACTTC.

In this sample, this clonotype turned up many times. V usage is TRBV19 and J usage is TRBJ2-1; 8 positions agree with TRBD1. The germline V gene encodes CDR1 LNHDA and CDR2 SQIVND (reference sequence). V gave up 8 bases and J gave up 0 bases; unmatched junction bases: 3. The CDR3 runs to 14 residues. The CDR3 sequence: CASSTGASYNEQFF. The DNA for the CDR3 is TGTGCCAGTTCGACAGGGGCCTCCTACAATGAGCAGTTCTTC.